Listed below are T cell receptor beta chains from one sample, sequenced in a study of shared clonotypes between healthy human individuals. Produced via immunoSEQ multiplex PCR; TCRdb's table is partial and in-frame only. Seen here are 2,500,000 or so clones, about nine tenths observed once, and the top ten hold more than 0.35%. Material for sequencing was naive CD4+ T cells from PBMCs. These receptors all come from a man aged 18 to 35 in good health. Some clones in this sample may be carry-over from other donors' samples. The CDR3 runs from the conserved cysteine through the conserved F or W. The size field is filled for only some rows; it gives once, few, many or a size class.

clone_size | v_call | cdr3_aa
- | TRBV30 | CALTTDRWSSYEQYF
- | TRBV6-5 | CASSYGRDRSGIKFF
- | TRBV7-9 | CASNPDRLNTDTQYF
- | TRBV29-1 | CSVEDSLWFF
- | TRBV27 | CASGVLAGGGTDTQYF
- | TRBV29-1 | CSAGGRAVETQYF
- | TRBV23-1 | CASSQLGRQTSGSETQYF
- | TRBV28 | CASSPGGTVGEQFF
- | TRBV5-1 | CASSSEGTYSYNEQFF
- | TRBV27 | CATTASSQGSEQYF
- | TRBV2 | CASTLTDHNEKLFF
- | TRBV18 | CASSPYLENTEAFF
- | TRBV7-2 | CASSFVSAYNEQFF
- | TRBV5-1 | CASTLGGIQETQYF
- | TRBV28 | CASSLGGAGSTNTEAFF
- | TRBV5-1 | CASSLMGGSTDTQYF
- | TRBV5-5 | CASSLLVGGANQPQHF
- | TRBV28 | CASSPGLAKNIQYF
- | TRBV30 | CAWTQTSYSYEQYF
- | TRBV28 | CASLNAPGGSMNTEAFF
- | TRBV7-2 | CAAGFSGNTIYF
- | TRBV29-1 | CSVRGRAYYEQYF
- | TRBV27 | CASSQDRAREQYF
- | TRBV2 | CASSAGTSGGETQYF
- | TRBV18 | CASSPQVLKEDEQFF
- | TRBV6-6 | CASTDRVQETQYF
- | TRBV9 | CASSRPGLADTDTQYF
once | TRBV5-1 | CASSLAGGLNTEAFF
- | TRBV28 | CASTEASGRDYEQYF
- | TRBV9 | CASSPRDRGGGEKLFF
- | TRBV28 | CASDDNLAKNIQYF
- | TRBV13 | CASSLELTTGELFF
- | TRBV28 | CASSPTPRQGYGYTF
- | TRBV2 | CASSDPGQGNEQFF
- | TRBV5-6 | CASSSATSGSTDTQYF
- | TRBV19 | CASATGFGEQYF